The sequence of this TCR beta chain was determined in a study of radiotherapy plus CTLA-4 blockade in lung cancer. The repertoire was sequenced with immunoSEQ multiplex PCR; TCRdb's copy has only in-frame clones and lacks some. Found here are approximately 37,000 clones, more than 60% of them singletons; the top ten hold 9.8%. This clone was observed a handful of times. Deletions cut 1 base from V and 0 bases from J, with 15 bases between. The CDR3 extends over 17 amino acids. Per germline, CDR1 SGHNT and CDR2 YYREEE (reference sequence). This chain connects TRBV5-4 to TRBJ2-3; D is perhaps TRBD1 (6 bases). This sequence was found in a human donor with non-small cell lung cancer who had stable disease on radiotherapy plus ipilimumab. Sequenced material: peripheral blood, taken from a patient treated with radiotherapy plus ipilimumab. CDR3 sequence: CASSLRRGLKSTDTQYF. DNA for the CDR3: TGTGCCAGCAGCTTGCGCAGGGGCCTAAAAAGCACAGATACGCAGTATTTT.